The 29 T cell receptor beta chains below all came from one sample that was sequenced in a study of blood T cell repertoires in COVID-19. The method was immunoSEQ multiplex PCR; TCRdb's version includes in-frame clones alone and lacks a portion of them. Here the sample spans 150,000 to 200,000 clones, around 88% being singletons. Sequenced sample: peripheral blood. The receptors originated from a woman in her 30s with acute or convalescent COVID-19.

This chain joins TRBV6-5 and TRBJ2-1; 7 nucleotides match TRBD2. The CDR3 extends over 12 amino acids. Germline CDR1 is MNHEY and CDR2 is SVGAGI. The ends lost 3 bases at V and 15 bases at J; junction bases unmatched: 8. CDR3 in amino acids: CASSYPGGRVFF. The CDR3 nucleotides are TGTGCCAGCAGTTATCCCGGGGGGAGGGTGTTCTTC.

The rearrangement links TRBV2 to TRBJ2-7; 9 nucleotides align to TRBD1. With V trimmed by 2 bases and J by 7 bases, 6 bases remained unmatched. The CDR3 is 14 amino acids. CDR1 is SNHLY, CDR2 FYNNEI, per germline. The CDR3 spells CASSEPGQGQEQYF. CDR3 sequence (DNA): TGTGCCAGCAGTGAACCCGGACAGGGGCAGGAGCAGTACTTC.

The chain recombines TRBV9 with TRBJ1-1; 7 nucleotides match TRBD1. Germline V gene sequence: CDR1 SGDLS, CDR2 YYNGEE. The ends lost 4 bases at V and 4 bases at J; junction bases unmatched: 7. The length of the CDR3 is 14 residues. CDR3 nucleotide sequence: TGTGCCAGCAGCCCCCGGACAGGAAGCACTGAAGCTTTCTTT. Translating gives CASSPRTGSTEAFF.

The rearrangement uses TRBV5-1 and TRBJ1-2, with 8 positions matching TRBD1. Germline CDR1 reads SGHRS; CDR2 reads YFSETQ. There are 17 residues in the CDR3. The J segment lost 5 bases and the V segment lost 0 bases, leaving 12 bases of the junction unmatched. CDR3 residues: CASSLVAGGGLSYGYTF. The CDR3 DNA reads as TGCGCCAGCAGCTTGGTGGCAGGGGGCGGACTATCTTATGGCTACACCTTC.

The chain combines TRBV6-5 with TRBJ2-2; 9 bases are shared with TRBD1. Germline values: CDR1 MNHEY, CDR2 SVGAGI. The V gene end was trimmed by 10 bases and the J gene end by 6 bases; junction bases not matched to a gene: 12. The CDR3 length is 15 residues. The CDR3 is CATKPGQGYSGELFF. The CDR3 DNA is TGTGCCACAAAGCCGGGACAGGGTTATTCCGGGGAGCTGTTTTTT.

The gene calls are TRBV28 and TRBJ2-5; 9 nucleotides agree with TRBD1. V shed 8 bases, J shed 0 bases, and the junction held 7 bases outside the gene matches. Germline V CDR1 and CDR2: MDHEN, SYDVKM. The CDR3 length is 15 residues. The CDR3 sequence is CASLGYRGHQETQYF. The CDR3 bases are TGTGCCAGCCTCGGGTACAGGGGGCACCAAGAGACCCAGTACTTC.

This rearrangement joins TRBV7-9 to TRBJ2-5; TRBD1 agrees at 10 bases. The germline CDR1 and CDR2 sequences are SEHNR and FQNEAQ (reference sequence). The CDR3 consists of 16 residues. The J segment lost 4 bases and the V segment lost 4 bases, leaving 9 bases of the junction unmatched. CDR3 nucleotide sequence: TGTGCCAGCAGCTCCGCTGGGACAGGGGTACGAGAGACCCAGTACTTC. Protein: CASSSAGTGVRETQYF. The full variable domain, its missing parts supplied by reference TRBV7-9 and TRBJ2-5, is DTGVSQNPRHKITKRGQNVTFRCDPISEHNRLYWYRQTLGQGPEFLTYFQNEAQLEKSRLLSDRFSAERPKGSFSTLEIQRTEQGDSAMYLCASSSAGTGVRETQYFGPGTRLLVL.

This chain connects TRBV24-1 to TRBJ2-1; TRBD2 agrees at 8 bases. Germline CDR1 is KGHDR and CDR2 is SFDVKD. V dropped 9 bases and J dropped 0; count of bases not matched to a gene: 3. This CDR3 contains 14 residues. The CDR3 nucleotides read TGTGCCACCGAAAGCGGGAGCTCCTACAATGAGCAGTTCTTC. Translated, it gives CATESGSSYNEQFF.

The CDR3 coding sequence is TGTGCCAGTAGTAAGGGGACTAGCTCGTCTGACGAGCAGTACTTC. Amino acid sequence: CASSKGTSSSDEQYF. The chain carries TRBV19 and TRBJ2-7, with 9 nucleotides matching TRBD2. Germline values: CDR1 LNHDA, CDR2 SQIVND (reference sequence). With 4 bases clipped from V and 5 bases from J, the junction kept 9 bases outside the gene matches. The CDR3 runs 15 residues.

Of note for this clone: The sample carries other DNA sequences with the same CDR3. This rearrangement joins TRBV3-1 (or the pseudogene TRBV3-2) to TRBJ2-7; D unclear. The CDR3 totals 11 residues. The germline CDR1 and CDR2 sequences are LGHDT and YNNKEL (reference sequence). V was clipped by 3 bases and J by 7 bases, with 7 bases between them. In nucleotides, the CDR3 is TGTGCCAGCAGCCAGAGCTATGAGCAGTACTTC. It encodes CASSQSYEQYF.

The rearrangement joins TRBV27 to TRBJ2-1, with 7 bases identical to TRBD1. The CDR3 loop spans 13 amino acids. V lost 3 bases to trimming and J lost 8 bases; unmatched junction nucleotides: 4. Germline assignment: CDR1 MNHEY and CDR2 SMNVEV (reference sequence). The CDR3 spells CASSFRGNDEQFF. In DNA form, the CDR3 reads TGTGCCAGCAGTTTCAGGGGGAACGATGAGCAGTTCTTC.

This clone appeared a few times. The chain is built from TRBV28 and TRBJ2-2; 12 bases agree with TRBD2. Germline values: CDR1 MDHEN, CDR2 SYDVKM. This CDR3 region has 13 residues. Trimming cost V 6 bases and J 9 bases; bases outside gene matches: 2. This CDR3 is CASSRTSGRELFF. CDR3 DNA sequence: TGTGCCAGCAGCCGGACTAGCGGGAGGGAGCTGTTTTTT.

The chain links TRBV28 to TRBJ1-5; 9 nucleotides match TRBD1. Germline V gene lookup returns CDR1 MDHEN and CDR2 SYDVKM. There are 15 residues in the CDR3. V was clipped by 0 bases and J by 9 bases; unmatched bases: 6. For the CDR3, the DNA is TGTGCCAGCAGTTTATGGAGGGACAGGGCAGGGCCCCAGCATTTT. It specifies CASSLWRDRAGPQHF.

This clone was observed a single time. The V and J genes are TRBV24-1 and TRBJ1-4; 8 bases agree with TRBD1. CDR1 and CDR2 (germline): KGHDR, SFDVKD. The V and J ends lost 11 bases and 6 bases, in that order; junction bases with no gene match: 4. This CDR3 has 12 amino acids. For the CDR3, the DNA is TGTGCCAGCCAGGGGGCGGATGAAAAACTGTTTTTT. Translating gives CASQGADEKLFF.

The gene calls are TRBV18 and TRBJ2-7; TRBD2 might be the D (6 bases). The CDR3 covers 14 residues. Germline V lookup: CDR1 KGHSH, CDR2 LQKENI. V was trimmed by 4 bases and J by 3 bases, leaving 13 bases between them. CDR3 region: CASSLTGLGYEQYF. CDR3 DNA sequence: TGTGCCAGCTCACTAACGGGACTGGGCTACGAGCAGTACTTC. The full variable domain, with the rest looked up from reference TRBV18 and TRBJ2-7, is NAGVMQNPRHLVRRRGQEARLRCSPMKGHSHVYWYRQLPEEGLKFMVYLQKENIIDESGMPKERFSAEFPKEGPSILRIQQVVRGDSAAYFCASSLTGLGYEQYFGPGTRLTVT.

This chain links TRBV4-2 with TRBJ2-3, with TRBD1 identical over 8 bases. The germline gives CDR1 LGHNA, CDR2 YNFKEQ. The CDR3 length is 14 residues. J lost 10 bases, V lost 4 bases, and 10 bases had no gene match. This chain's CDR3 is CASSPTHSDRAQYF. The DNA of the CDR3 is TGTGCCAGCAGCCCCACACACTCGGACAGGGCGCAGTATTTT.

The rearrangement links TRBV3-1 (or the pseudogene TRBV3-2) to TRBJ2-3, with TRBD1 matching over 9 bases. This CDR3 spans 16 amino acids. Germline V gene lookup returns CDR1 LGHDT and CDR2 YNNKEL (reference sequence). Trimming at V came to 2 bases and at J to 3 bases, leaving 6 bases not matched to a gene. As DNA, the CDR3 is TGTGCCAGCAGCCAATCGCGGGACAGGGAAACAGATACGCAGTATTTT. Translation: CASSQSRDRETDTQYF.

CDR3: CASSPTDWKAFF. The CDR3 region has the DNA TGTGCCAGCAGTCCAACGGACTGGAAAGCTTTCTTT. The chain uses TRBV12-3 or TRBV12-4 and TRBJ1-1; D is uncertain. This CDR3 has 12 amino acids. V was shortened by 5 bases and J by 9 bases, with 13 bases between the two germline ends.

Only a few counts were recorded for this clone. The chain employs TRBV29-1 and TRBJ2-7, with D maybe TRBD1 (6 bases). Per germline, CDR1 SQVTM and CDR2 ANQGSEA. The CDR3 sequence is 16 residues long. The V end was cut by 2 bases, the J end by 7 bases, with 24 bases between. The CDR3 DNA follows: TGCAGCGTTGAAATTGGACCCGTGGACGGGCAGGGGGAGCAGTACTTC. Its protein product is CSVEIGPVDGQGEQYF.

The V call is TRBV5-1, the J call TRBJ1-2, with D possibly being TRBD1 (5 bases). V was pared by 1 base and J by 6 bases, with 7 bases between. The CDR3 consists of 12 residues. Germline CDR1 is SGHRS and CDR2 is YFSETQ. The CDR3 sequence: CASSLQGNGYTF. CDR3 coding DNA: TGCGCCAGCAGCTTGCAGGGTAATGGCTACACCTTC. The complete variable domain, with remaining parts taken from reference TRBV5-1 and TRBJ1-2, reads KAGVTQTPRYLIKTRGQQVTLSCSPISGHRSVSWYQQTPGQGLQFLFEYFSETQRNKGNFPGRFSGRQFSNSRSEMNVSTLELGDSALYLCASSLQGNGYTFGSGTRLTVV.

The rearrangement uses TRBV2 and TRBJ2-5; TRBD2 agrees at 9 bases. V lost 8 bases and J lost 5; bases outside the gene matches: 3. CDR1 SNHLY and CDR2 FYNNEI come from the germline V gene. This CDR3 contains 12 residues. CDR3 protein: CASETSGETQYF. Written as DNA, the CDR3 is TGTGCCAGCGAGACTAGCGGTGAGACCCAGTACTTC.

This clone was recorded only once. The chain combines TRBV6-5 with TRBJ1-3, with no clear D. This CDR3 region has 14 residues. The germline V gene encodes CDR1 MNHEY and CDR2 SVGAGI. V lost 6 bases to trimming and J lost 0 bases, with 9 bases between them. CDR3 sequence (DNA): TGTGCCAGCAGGGCGGCGAGCTCTGGAAACACCATATATTTT. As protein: CASRAASSGNTIYF.

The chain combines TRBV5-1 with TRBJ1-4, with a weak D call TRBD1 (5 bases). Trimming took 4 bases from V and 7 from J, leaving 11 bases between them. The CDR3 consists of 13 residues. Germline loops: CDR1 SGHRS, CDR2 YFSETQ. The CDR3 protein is CASSQGGVEKLFF. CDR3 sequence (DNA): TGCGCCAGCAGCCAGGGCGGGGTTGAAAAACTGTTTTTT.

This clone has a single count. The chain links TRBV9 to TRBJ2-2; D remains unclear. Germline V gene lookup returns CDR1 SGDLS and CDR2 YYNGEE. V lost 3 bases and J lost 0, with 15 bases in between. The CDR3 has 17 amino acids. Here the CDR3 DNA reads TGTGCCAGCAGCGAAACTAATTATGGTCCGAACACCGGGGAGCTGTTTTTT. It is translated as CASSETNYGPNTGELFF. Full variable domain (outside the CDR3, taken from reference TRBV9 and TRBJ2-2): DSGVTQTPKHLITATGQRVTLRCSPRSGDLSVYWYQQSLDQGLQFLIQYYNGEERAKGNILERFSAQQFPDLHSELNLSSLELGDSALYFCASSETNYGPNTGELFFGEGSRLTVL.

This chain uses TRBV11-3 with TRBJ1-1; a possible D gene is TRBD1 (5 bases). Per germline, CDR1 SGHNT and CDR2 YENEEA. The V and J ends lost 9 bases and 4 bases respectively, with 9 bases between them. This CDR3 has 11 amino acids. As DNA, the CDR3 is TGTGCCAGTTCGGGGGGCACTGAAGCTTTCTTT. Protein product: CASSGGTEAFF.

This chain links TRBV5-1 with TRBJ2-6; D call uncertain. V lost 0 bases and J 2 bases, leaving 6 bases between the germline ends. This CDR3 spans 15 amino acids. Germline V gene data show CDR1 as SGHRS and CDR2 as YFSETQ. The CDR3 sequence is CASSLASTGANVLTF. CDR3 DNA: TGCGCCAGCAGCTTGGCATCCACTGGGGCCAACGTCCTGACTTTC.

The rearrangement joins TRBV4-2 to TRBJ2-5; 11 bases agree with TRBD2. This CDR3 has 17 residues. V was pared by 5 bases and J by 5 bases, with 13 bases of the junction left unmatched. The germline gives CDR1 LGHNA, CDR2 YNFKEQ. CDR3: CASSLSSGRALEETQYF. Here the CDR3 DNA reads TGTGCCAGCAGCTTGAGTAGCGGGAGGGCCCTTGAGGAGACCCAGTACTTC.

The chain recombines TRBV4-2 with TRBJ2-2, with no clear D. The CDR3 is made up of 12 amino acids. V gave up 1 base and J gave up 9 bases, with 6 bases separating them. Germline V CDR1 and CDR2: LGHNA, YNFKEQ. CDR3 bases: TGTGCCAGCAGCCAAGTGTCTCGGGAGCTGTTTTTT. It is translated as CASSQVSRELFF.

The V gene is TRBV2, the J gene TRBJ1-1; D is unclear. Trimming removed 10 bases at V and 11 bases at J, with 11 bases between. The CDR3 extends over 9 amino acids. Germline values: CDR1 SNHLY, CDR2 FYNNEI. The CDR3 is CAKKGGAFF. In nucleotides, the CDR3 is TGTGCCAAAAAGGGAGGGGCTTTCTTT.